Following are 23 T cell receptor beta chains from one sample sequenced in a study of PD-1 blockade in classical Hodgkin lymphoma. Profiling relied on immunoSEQ multiplex PCR, and the TCRdb table lists in-frame clones only, not all of them. Here the sample spans 90,000 to 120,000 clones, roughly nine tenths being singletons. Each patient experienced a relapse that followed autologous stem cell transplantation, and brentuximab vedotin exposure varied. The sample was peripheral blood mononuclear cells (PBMCs), taken before the second cycle of nivolumab. The source is a human donor with classical Hodgkin lymphoma.

The CDR3: CASSPWGANYGYTF. The CDR3 bases are TGTGCCAGCAGCCCCTGGGGAGCTAACTATGGCTACACCTTC. V usage is TRBV6-5 and J usage is TRBJ1-2; D is uncertain. The germline V and J ends were trimmed by 6 bases and 0 bases, with 11 bases remaining between them. The CDR3 is made up of 14 amino acids. Germline V lookup: CDR1 MNHEY, CDR2 SVGAGI.

For this clone: Within the sample, other DNA sequences also encode this same CDR3. This chain uses TRBV7-9 with TRBJ1-1, with TRBD1 identical over 9 bases. The CDR3 spans 14 residues. Losses at the gene ends were 3 bases for V and 1 base for J; bases not matched to a gene: 0. The V gene's germline CDR1 is SEHNR and CDR2 FQNEAQ (reference sequence). Here the CDR3 DNA reads TGTGCCAGCAGCTTGGGACAGGGGAACACTGAAGCTTTCTTT. It specifies CASSLGQGNTEAFF.

This sequence joins TRBV5-1 and TRBJ1-2; 8 nucleotides agree with TRBD1. CDR1 and CDR2 (germline): SGHRS, YFSETQ. The V and J ends lost 7 bases and 3 bases, in that order; junction bases with no gene match: 5. This CDR3 has 13 amino acids. The CDR3 region has the DNA TGCGCCAGCGCGGAGACAGGGGACTATGGCTACACCTTC. Protein sequence: CASAETGDYGYTF.

The chain recombines TRBV7-9 with TRBJ2-2, with no clear D. V lost 1 base, J lost 7 bases, and 10 bases lay in between. From germline, CDR1 is SEHNR and CDR2 FQNEAQ (reference sequence). The CDR3 contains 14 residues. The CDR3 spells CASSLGARIGELFF. The CDR3 region has the DNA TGTGCCAGCAGCTTAGGGGCTAGAATCGGGGAGCTGTTTTTT.

The CDR3 nucleotides read TGTGCCAGCAGCCAAGGGACAGGGACCTCTGGAAACACCATATATTTT. Its translation: CASSQGTGTSGNTIYF. The chain has TRBV5-8 and TRBJ1-3, with 9 bases identical to TRBD1. The germline V gene encodes CDR1 SGHTS and CDR2 YDEGEE. J gave up 0 bases and V 4 bases, and 5 bases lay outside the gene matches. The CDR3 consists of 16 residues.

This clone appeared once. The genes are TRBV5-1 and TRBJ2-7; D gene unclear. CDR1 SGHRS and CDR2 YFSETQ come from the germline V gene. The CDR3 contains 14 residues. Between the trimmed V and J ends, which lost 5 bases and 0 bases, there was a span of 12 bases. The CDR3 region has the DNA TGCGCCAGCAGGGGGTCCTCAGACTCCTACGAGCAGTACTTC. This gives the protein CASRGSSDSYEQYF.

This clone was detected only a few times. This sequence joins TRBV5-4 and TRBJ1-1; a weak D match, TRBD1 (5 bases). From germline, CDR1 is SGHNT and CDR2 YYREEE (reference sequence). The V and J ends lost 3 bases and 6 bases respectively, with 12 bases between them. This CDR3 spans 13 amino acids. CDR3 nucleotide sequence: TGTGCCAGCAGCTGGGGCCGAGACCCTGAAGCTTTCTTT. This codes for CASSWGRDPEAFF.

This clone was seen only a few times. The chain recombines TRBV30 with TRBJ1-5; D is unclear. Germline lookup yields CDR1 GTSNPN and CDR2 SVGIG (reference sequence). The V end was cut by 0 bases, the J end by 7 bases, with 7 bases between. This CDR3 has 12 amino acids. The CDR3 bases are TGTGCCTGGAGTGTCAATCGACAGCCCCAGCATTTT. Encoded protein: CAWSVNRQPQHF.

For the CDR3, the DNA is TGTGCCTGGAATATCGGGGGAGGGGGGTACGAGCAGTACTTC. Protein product: CAWNIGGGGYEQYF. This chain links TRBV30 with TRBJ2-7, with TRBD2 as a possible D gene (7 bases). CDR1 is GTSNPN and CDR2 is SVGIG in the germline V gene (reference sequence). Trimming shortened V by 4 bases and J by 4 bases, and 17 bases separated the two germline ends. CDR3 length: 14 amino acids.

The rearrangement uses TRBV5-1 and TRBJ2-3; 9 bases align to TRBD2. There are 20 residues in the CDR3. Germline trimming cut 0 bases from V and 0 bases from J; bases unmatched to any gene: 14. Germline V gives CDR1 SGHRS, CDR2 YFSETQ. The CDR3 loop is CASSLARLAGIGRSTDTQYF. The CDR3 coding sequence is TGCGCCAGCAGCTTGGCCCGCCTAGCGGGAATCGGCCGTAGCACAGATACGCAGTATTTT.

The V call is TRBV2, the J call TRBJ1-5, with D tentatively TRBD1 (6 bases). This CDR3 is 15 amino acids long. V was pared by 6 bases and J by 0 bases, with 12 bases between. Germline V gene sequence: CDR1 SNHLY, CDR2 FYNNEI. The DNA for the CDR3 is TGTGCCAGCAGCCCACAGGGCACTAGCAATCAGCCCCAGCATTTT. Residues: CASSPQGTSNQPQHF.

The V call is TRBV2, the J call TRBJ1-1; no firm D call. V gave up 2 bases and J gave up 4 bases, with 11 bases separating them. This CDR3 comprises 14 residues. Germline loops: CDR1 SNHLY, CDR2 FYNNEI. CDR3 in DNA: TGTGCCAGCAGTGAAAAGTTATTGGGCACTGAAGCTTTCTTT. Its protein is CASSEKLLGTEAFF. The full variable domain, with the rest looked up from reference TRBV2 and TRBJ1-1, is EPEVTQTPSHQVTQMGQEVILRCVPISNHLYFYWYRQILGQKVEFLVSFYNNEISEKSEIFDDQFSVERPDGSNFTLKIRSTKLEDSAMYFCASSEKLLGTEAFFGQGTRLTVV.

The chain uses TRBV20-1 and TRBJ2-2, with D tentatively TRBD1 (5 bases). Germline values: CDR1 DFQATT, CDR2 SNEGSKA (reference sequence). Deletions cut 5 bases from V and 5 bases from J, with 6 bases between. The CDR3 consists of 11 residues. In DNA form, the CDR3 reads TGCAGTGCTTCAGGGACCGGGGAGCTGTTTTTT. Residues: CSASGTGELFF.

The gene calls are TRBV5-5 and TRBJ2-5; D gene unclear. The CDR3 consists of 14 residues. The V end lost 0 bases, the J end lost 4 bases, and 10 bases lay between the germline ends. Germline CDR1 SGHKS, CDR2 YYEKEE (reference sequence). This CDR3 reads CASSLDAQVETQYF. CDR3 DNA: TGTGCCAGCAGCTTGGATGCCCAAGTAGAGACCCAGTACTTC.

This rearrangement joins TRBV2 to TRBJ2-1; 9 positions agree with TRBD2. This CDR3 region has 15 residues. CDR1 is SNHLY, CDR2 FYNNEI, per germline. Trimming took 5 bases from V and 3 from J; bases not matched to a gene: 5. The CDR3 sequence is CASSPRTSVYNEQFF. CDR3 nucleotides: TGTGCCAGCAGTCCCAGGACTAGCGTCTACAATGAGCAGTTCTTC. Full variable domain (outside the CDR3, taken from reference TRBV2 and TRBJ2-1): EPEVTQTPSHQVTQMGQEVILRCVPISNHLYFYWYRQILGQKVEFLVSFYNNEISEKSEIFDDQFSVERPDGSNFTLKIRSTKLEDSAMYFCASSPRTSVYNEQFFGPGTRLTVL.

V gene TRBV6-6 combines with J gene TRBJ1-3; D remains ambiguous. This CDR3 contains 10 residues. V lost 8 bases to trimming and J lost 7 bases, with 6 bases between them. Germline V lookup: CDR1 MNHNY, CDR2 SVGAGI (reference sequence). The CDR3 DNA reads TGTGCCAGCGCCGGGAACACCATATATTTT. Translating it yields CASAGNTIYF.

CDR3 in amino acids: CASTEWGAGGPSEQYF. In DNA form, the CDR3 reads TGTGCCAGCACCGAGTGGGGGGCGGGAGGGCCAAGCGAGCAGTACTTC. The J gene is TRBJ2-7, the V gene TRBV2; TRBD2 agrees at 9 bases. V dropped 7 bases and J dropped 6; count of bases not matched to a gene: 16. The CDR3 has 16 residues. The germline V gene has CDR1 SNHLY and CDR2 FYNNEI.

The chain couples TRBV5-1 to TRBJ2-1, with D tentatively TRBD2 (5 bases). The CDR3 has 16 residues. CDR1 is SGHRS, CDR2 YFSETQ, per germline. Trimming stripped 5 bases from V and 5 bases from J, with 20 bases between. The CDR3 region is CASRTEARARHNEQFF. CDR3 DNA sequence: TGCGCCAGCAGAACGGAGGCTAGGGCGCGACACAATGAGCAGTTCTTC.

The chain uses TRBV14 and TRBJ2-7, with D unresolved. The CDR3 is made up of 11 amino acids. The ends were cut back, 1 base at V and 6 bases at J, with 4 bases in the middle. Germline values: CDR1 SGHDN, CDR2 FVKESK. The CDR3 DNA reads as TGTGCCAGCAGCCAAGTTTCCGAGCAGTACTTC. Translated: CASSQVSEQYF.

The chain uses TRBV4-1 and TRBJ2-1; 12 bases match TRBD2. The CDR3 sequence is 18 residues long. J lost 5 bases, V lost 3 bases, and 11 bases had no gene match. Germline V lookup: CDR1 MGHRA, CDR2 YSYEKL. This CDR3 is CASSHTEGLAGFHNEQFF. The CDR3 nucleotides read TGCGCCAGCAGCCACACTGAAGGACTAGCGGGATTTCACAATGAGCAGTTCTTC.

Comments on this clone: One junction end does not reproduce the germline sequence, and a read error may be involved. The chain combines TRBV9 with TRBJ1-2; 7 nucleotides match TRBD1. Per germline, CDR1 SGDLS and CDR2 YYNGEE. The CDR3 is made up of 12 amino acids. The CDR3 DNA reads TGTGCCAGCAGCGTTGGACAGGAGATGCTCCACTTC. This translates into CASSVGQEMLHF.

This chain links TRBV11-2 with TRBJ1-1; D unclear. The ends were cut back, 5 bases at V and 0 bases at J, with 10 bases in the middle. This CDR3 is built from 14 residues. CDR1 is SGHAT, CDR2 FQNNGV, per germline. The DNA for the CDR3 is TGTGCCAGCAGCCGAGGACGCCTGAACACTGAAGCTTTCTTT. This translates into CASSRGRLNTEAFF.

This clone came up once. The chain uses TRBV9 and TRBJ2-3; a weak D match, TRBD2 (6 bases). Germline loops: CDR1 SGDLS, CDR2 YYNGEE. V was cut by 4 bases and J by 2 bases, with 11 bases left in between. This CDR3 has 14 residues. The CDR3, as DNA: TGTGCCAGCAGCCCTAGGACTAACACAGATACGCAGTATTTT. It translates to CASSPRTNTDTQYF.